This entry is about one TCR beta chain. The data belong to a study of blood T cell repertoires in COVID-19. About the study: Whether acute or convalescent, the COVID-19 samples came from the United States, Italy and Spain.

The CDR3 runs to 14 residues. The junction had 5 bases not matched to a gene; V was cut back by 5 bases and J by 9 bases. Germline V gene lookup returns CDR1 SEHNR and CDR2 FQNEAQ (reference sequence). In the authors' workflow: Counts of nucleated cells, estimated from reference gene primer amplification, were obtained. Produced via immunoSEQ multiplex PCR; TCRdb's table is partial and in-frame only. Clone size and V and J calls were adopted from that table, with D and trimming inferred from the DNA. The sample yields tens of thousands of clones, 80% to 90% seen once. The TCR was taken from an elderly woman with active or convalescent COVID-19. The specimen sequenced was peripheral blood. The chain combines TRBV7-9 with TRBJ1-6, with TRBD1 matching over 9 bases. This chain's CDR3 is CASSAGTGPSPLHF. The DNA for the CDR3 is TGTGCCAGCAGCGCCGGGACAGGGCCTTCACCCCTCCACTTT.